The rows below give T cell receptor beta chains drawn from one sample of a study of shared clonotypes between healthy human individuals. Profiling relied on immunoSEQ multiplex PCR, and the TCRdb table lists in-frame clones only, not all of them. The sample records about 680,000 clones, approximately 90% being singletons. The sequencing input was naive CD8+ T cells sorted from blood. These TCRs come from a man aged 30 to 45 in good health. Both conserved end residues are part of each CDR3. D genes are given only for firm matches. Only some rows state a clone size, as once, few, many or a class for expanded clones.

j_gene	d_gene	abundance	v_gene	CDR3aa	CDR3nt
TRBJ1-2	NA	once	TRBV7-8	CASSLDMGALHGYTF	TGTGCCAGCAGCTTAGATATGGGGGCACTGCATGGCTACACCTTC
TRBJ1-1	NA	NA	TRBV25-1	CASSDPGTTAITEAFF	TGTGCCAGCAGTGACCCTGGAACGACAGCTATCACTGAAGCTTTCTTT
TRBJ2-7	TRBD2	NA	TRBV27	CASSSLAGDPYEQYF	TGTGCCAGCAGTTCTTTAGCGGGAGATCCCTACGAGCAGTACTTC
TRBJ2-3	TRBD2	NA	TRBV10-2	CASSELAGGGSSSTDTQYF	TGCGCCAGCAGTGAGCTAGCGGGAGGCGGTAGTTCTAGCACAGATACGCAGTATTTT
TRBJ2-1	TRBD1	NA	TRBV6-1	CASSERTGGWNEQFF	TGTGCCAGCAGTGAAAGGACAGGGGGCTGGAATGAGCAGTTCTTC
TRBJ2-7	NA	NA	TRBV5-6	CASSFAYEQYF	TGTGCCAGCAGCTTTGCCTACGAGCAGTACTTC
TRBJ2-3	TRBD2	once	TRBV19	CASGGLAELTTSTDTQYF	TGTGCCAGTGGCGGACTAGCGGAACTAACAACTAGCACAGATACGCAGTATTTT
TRBJ2-3	TRBD1	NA	TRBV7-9	CASSLGQGKTDTQYF	TGTGCCAGCAGCTTGGGACAGGGTAAAACAGATACGCAGTATTTT
TRBJ2-1	NA	NA	TRBV10-3	CAISVSTEQFF	TGTGCCATCAGTGTTAGTACAGAGCAGTTCTTC
TRBJ2-1	TRBD2	NA	TRBV27	CASSLSSGSYNEQFF	TGTGCCAGCAGTTTATCTAGCGGGAGCTACAATGAGCAGTTCTTC
TRBJ1-1	NA	NA	TRBV25-1	CASRLGTEAFF	TGTGCCAGCAGGTTAGGCACTGAAGCTTTCTTT
TRBJ2-7	NA	NA	TRBV7-9	CASSPTGVVGYEQYF	TGTGCCAGCAGCCCTACTGGAGTCGTGGGATACGAGCAGTACTTC
TRBJ1-1	NA	NA	TRBV30	CAWNRAMNTEAFF	TGTGCCTGGAACAGGGCGATGAACACTGAAGCTTTCTTT
TRBJ1-5	NA	NA	TRBV30	CAWSPPDRRNQPQHF	TGTGCCTGGAGCCCCCCAGACAGGCGGAATCAGCCCCAGCATTTT
TRBJ2-7	TRBD2	NA	TRBV19	CASSAGAYEQYF	TGTGCCAGTAGTGCGGGAGCCTACGAGCAGTACTTC
TRBJ1-1	NA	NA	TRBV4-3	CASSQDGVGTEAFF	TGCGCCAGCAGCCAAGACGGTGTGGGAACTGAAGCTTTCTTT
TRBJ2-1	TRBD2	NA	TRBV4-3	CASSQVAGGPNEQFF	TGCGCCAGCAGCCAAGTTGCGGGAGGCCCCAATGAGCAGTTCTTC
TRBJ1-1	NA	few	TRBV28	CASTLGGEAFF	TGTGCCAGCACTTTAGGGGGTGAAGCTTTCTTT
TRBJ1-1	NA	once	TRBV28	CASSLPSTEAFF	TGTGCCAGCAGTTTACCAAGCACTGAAGCTTTCTTT
TRBJ1-5	NA	NA	TRBV18	CACCAGLENRSGQPQHF	TGTGCCTGCTGCGCGGGACTCGAAAATCGGTCCGGTCAGCCCCAGCATTTT
TRBJ2-5	TRBD2	few	TRBV28	CASTSGGGEETQYF	TGTGCCAGCACCTCGGGGGGAGGTGAAGAGACCCAGTACTTC
TRBJ2-1	TRBD2	NA	TRBV19	CASSIVASGNNEQFF	TGTGCCAGTAGTATAGTGGCTAGCGGTAACAATGAGCAGTTCTTC
TRBJ2-5	NA	NA	TRBV28	CASSFWSSQETQYF	TGTGCCAGCAGTTTCTGGTCATCACAAGAGACCCAGTACTTC
TRBJ2-3	TRBD2	NA	TRBV27	CASSPLLAGGSSDTQYF	TGTGCCAGCAGCCCATTACTAGCGGGAGGTAGCTCAGATACGCAGTATTTT
TRBJ1-5	NA	NA	TRBV15	CATSRDGVSNQPQHF	TGTGCCACCAGCAGAGATGGGGTTAGCAATCAGCCCCAGCATTTT
TRBJ2-7	TRBD1	NA	TRBV19	CASSSTGAYEQYF	TGTGCCAGTAGTTCGACAGGGGCCTACGAGCAGTACTTC
TRBJ2-1	TRBD2	once	TRBV7-9	CASSLIGLASGSVEQFF	TGTGCCAGCAGCTTAATTGGTTTGGCTAGCGGGTCGGTTGAGCAGTTCTTC
TRBJ2-1	TRBD2	NA	TRBV2	CASSDPSGSRIEQFF	TGTGCCAGCAGTGACCCTAGCGGGAGTAGGATTGAGCAGTTCTTC